Reported below is one T cell receptor (beta chain). Its antigen is not identified. Only in-frame clones appear in the TCRdb table, and some are missing; sequencing was by immunoSEQ multiplex PCR. Of approximately 170,000 clones in the sample, just under 95% were seen once. This entry belongs to a study of T cell responses to AZD1222 COVID-19 vaccine. Broader study findings: Vaccine-associated CD4 TCRs spanned spike, dominant at 160-218 and 743-854.

The germline V gene has CDR1 MGHRA and CDR2 YSYEKL. After removal of 1 base from V and 7 bases from J, the junction contained 12 bases not matched to a gene. This CDR3 contains 17 residues. This specimen consisted of peripheral blood, obtained on day 0 of AZD1222 vaccination. The TCR was taken from an adult in good health. The V call is TRBV4-1, the J call TRBJ2-2; 7 positions agree with TRBD2. CDR3 in DNA: TGCGCCAGCAGCCAAGGGGCCTTACGGCGGGAGAGCGGGGAGCTGTTTTTT. Its translation: CASSQGALRRESGELFF.